What follows are 13 T cell receptor beta chains derived from one specimen sequenced in a study of T cell responses to AZD1222 COVID-19 vaccine. The assay was immunoSEQ multiplex PCR, and TCRdb's table has in-frame clones only and misses some. Among about 180,000 clones listed, less than 95% were seen once. The sample was peripheral blood, taken on day 0 of AZD1222 vaccination. The source is an adult in good health.

The chain couples TRBV19 to TRBJ1-5, with a tentative D call TRBD1 (5 bases). Deletions cut 2 bases from V and 0 bases from J, with 11 bases between. This CDR3 has 16 residues. Germline CDR1 and CDR2: LNHDA and SQIVND (reference sequence). CDR3: CASSIWQGGSNQPQHF. CDR3 nucleotides: TGTGCCAGTAGTATATGGCAGGGAGGTAGCAATCAGCCCCAGCATTTT.

This chain joins TRBV30 and TRBJ2-7; the D gene is possibly TRBD1 (5 bases). Germline values: CDR1 GTSNPN, CDR2 SVGIG (reference sequence). The CDR3 extends over 12 amino acids. Deletions cut 4 bases from V and 7 bases from J, with 14 bases between. The CDR3 sequence: CAWTESRAEQYF. For the CDR3, the DNA is TGTGCCTGGACCGAGAGCAGGGCAGAGCAGTACTTC.

The V call is TRBV4-2, the J call TRBJ1-5; TRBD1 matches 11 bases. Germline trimming cut 1 base from V and 6 bases from J; bases unmatched to any gene: 8. The CDR3 is 17 amino acids. Germline CDR1 and CDR2: LGHNA and YNFKEQ. CDR3 sequence: CASSQGGTGGLIQPQHF. As DNA, the CDR3 is TGTGCCAGCAGCCAAGGAGGGACAGGGGGGTTGATTCAGCCCCAGCATTTT.

The chain combines TRBV29-1 with TRBJ2-3; perhaps TRBD1 as D (6 bases). The germline V gene encodes CDR1 SQVTM and CDR2 ANQGSEA. Between the trimmed V and J ends, which lost 1 base and 6 bases, there was a span of 14 bases. The CDR3 loop spans 14 amino acids. CDR3 amino acids: CSVEAGTTSDTQYF. CDR3 nucleotide sequence: TGCAGCGTTGAAGCCGGGACAACATCGGATACGCAGTATTTT.

V is TRBV18 and J is TRBJ2-2; the D is unclear. The germline V gene encodes CDR1 KGHSH and CDR2 LQKENI. V was cut by 1 base and J by 3 bases, with 6 bases left in between. The CDR3 contains 14 residues. CDR3 amino acids: CASSPQEDTGELFF. The CDR3, as DNA: TGTGCCAGCTCACCACAAGAAGACACCGGGGAGCTGTTTTTT.

The chain couples TRBV20-1 to TRBJ2-7, with D perhaps matching TRBD2 (6 bases). From germline, CDR1 is DFQATT and CDR2 SNEGSKA (reference sequence). The CDR3 runs 11 residues. Trimming took off 4 bases at V and 6 bases at J, with 10 bases between the two ends. CDR3 sequence: CSATDYSEQYF. The CDR3 DNA reads as TGCAGTGCTACGGACTACTCCGAGCAGTACTTC.

This clone occurred once. The chain combines TRBV28 with TRBJ2-6; no definite D call. The germline CDR1 and CDR2 sequences are MDHEN and SYDVKM. V lost 5 bases and J lost 4, with 6 bases in between. This CDR3 spans 13 amino acids. The CDR3: CASSDPGANVLTF. The CDR3, as DNA: TGTGCCAGCAGTGATCCCGGGGCCAACGTCCTGACTTTC. Together with reference TRBV28 and TRBJ2-6, the CDR3 gives the full variable domain: DVKVTQSSRYLVKRTGEKVFLECVQDMDHENMFWYRQDPGLGLRLIYFSYDVKMKEKGDIPEGYSVSREKKERFSLILESASTNQTSMYLCASSDPGANVLTFGAGSRLTVL.

The rearrangement links TRBV6-4 to TRBJ1-6; D is ambiguous. V lost 0 bases and J lost 7, with 7 bases in between. CDR3 length: 14 residues. The germline V gene encodes CDR1 MRHNA and CDR2 SNTAGT. CDR3 sequence: CASSDSWLNSPLHF. The CDR3 DNA follows: TGTGCCAGCAGTGACTCCTGGCTAAATTCACCCCTCCACTTT.

The chain has TRBV7-2 and TRBJ1-2; perhaps TRBD1 as D (6 bases). The V end lost 3 bases, the J end lost 4 bases, and 12 bases lay between the germline ends. The CDR3 is 14 amino acids. Germline CDR1 reads SGHTA; CDR2 reads FQGNSA. CDR3 amino acids: CASSFRGGGYGYTF. Here the CDR3 DNA reads TGTGCCAGCAGCTTCAGGGGCGGGGGCTATGGCTACACCTTC. Variable domain in full (rest from reference TRBV7-2 and TRBJ1-2): GAGVSQSPSNKVTEKGKDVELRCDPISGHTALYWYRQSLGQGLEFLIYFQGNSAPDKSGLPSDRFSAERTGGSVSTLTIQRTQQEDSAVYLCASSFRGGGYGYTFGSGTRLTVV.

The rearrangement joins TRBV11-2 to TRBJ1-2, with TRBD1 matching 12 bases. The trim removed 5 bases at V and 4 bases at J, leaving 14 bases unmatched. The CDR3 is 18 amino acids. Germline V gene data show CDR1 as SGHAT and CDR2 as FQNNGV. The DNA for the CDR3 is TGTGCCAGCAGCCCGCTCCGGGACAGGGGGCACCTGGGCTATGGCTACACCTTC. This encodes CASSPLRDRGHLGYGYTF.

In its sample, this clone was seen a few times. The chain uses TRBV19 and TRBJ2-1; 7 nucleotides agree with TRBD1. J was trimmed by 5 bases and V by 3 bases; bases with no gene match: 10. The germline V gene encodes CDR1 LNHDA and CDR2 SQIVND (reference sequence). This CDR3 spans 16 amino acids. The CDR3 spells CASSMRGQRFDNEQFF. CDR3 coding DNA: TGTGCCAGTAGTATGAGGGGACAGAGATTCGACAATGAGCAGTTCTTC.

This sequence joins TRBV25-1 and TRBJ1-1; D not certain. The germline V gene has CDR1 MGHDK and CDR2 SYGVNS. CDR3 size: 13 residues. V shed 5 bases and J shed 0 bases, with 7 bases lying between them. CDR3 nucleotide sequence: TGTGCCAGCAGTAACCCAGTGAACACTGAAGCTTTCTTT. Protein sequence: CASSNPVNTEAFF.

The V gene is TRBV19, the J gene TRBJ1-2; 7 bases line up with TRBD1. V trimming: 7 bases; J trimming: 5 bases; junction bases outside the gene matches: 22. Germline-derived CDR1 and CDR2 are LNHDA and SQIVND (reference sequence). The CDR3 runs to 18 residues. For the CDR3, the DNA is TGTGCCAGTAATACCGACGGGAGGGGGCCAATTTTGGGTTATGGCTACACCTTC. It encodes CASNTDGRGPILGYGYTF.